Shown below are 12 T cell receptor beta chains from a single sample sequenced in a study of blood T cells in healthy people across ages. For the second PCR, which ran for 7 to 11 cycles, a sample-barcoded 5' primer and a J-beta primer mix were used. TCRdb independently ran MiXCR on the 5' RACE reads; one entry per CDR3 protein. Altogether 550,000 to 600,000 distinct CDR3 sequences are present, under 55% being singletons, with the ten largest covering 20% to 25%. Sequenced sample: blood. Every receptor here comes from an elderly man in good health.

This clonotype was picked up a small number of times. The rearrangement links TRBV28 to TRBJ1-6, with D maybe TRBD1 (6 bases). V lost 6 bases, J lost 7 bases, and 16 bases lay in between. The CDR3 contains 15 residues. Looked up from germline, CDR1 is MDHEN and CDR2 is SYDVKM. CDR3 residues: CASRSVTQGNSPLHF. The DNA for the CDR3 is TGTGCCAGCAGGTCGGTCACACAGGGAAATTCACCCCTCCACTTT.

The genes are TRBV28 and TRBJ2-5, with 8 bases identical to TRBD2. The trim removed 6 bases at V and 5 bases at J, leaving 14 bases unmatched. The germline gives CDR1 MDHEN, CDR2 SYDVKM. This CDR3 has 16 residues. Here the CDR3 reads CASRERGLGLGETQYF. The DNA of the CDR3 is TGTGCCAGCAGAGAAAGGGGACTAGGCCTAGGGGAGACCCAGTACTTC.

This clonotype was picked up many times. This sequence joins TRBV6-6 and TRBJ2-1; D not resolved. The CDR3 runs 14 residues. Deletions cut 5 bases from V and 3 bases from J, with 11 bases between. Germline assignment: CDR1 MNHNY and CDR2 SVGAGI (reference sequence). The CDR3 spells CASSTLGDYNEQFF. CDR3 coding DNA: TGTGCCAGCAGTACCCTAGGCGACTACAATGAGCAGTTCTTC.

This clonotype was seen only once. The V and J genes are TRBV10-3 and TRBJ2-3; D is ambiguous. This CDR3 comprises 16 residues. Trimming took off 6 bases at V and 0 bases at J, with 16 bases between the two ends. The germline V gene has CDR1 ENHRY and CDR2 SYGVKD. The CDR3 is CAISPGPTASTDTQYF. DNA of the CDR3: TGTGCCATCAGCCCCGGACCAACAGCTAGCACAGATACGCAGTATTTT.

This clonotype showed up just a few times. The V call is TRBV9, the J call TRBJ2-3; D is possibly TRBD2 (5 bases). Trimming took 1 base from V and 5 from J, leaving 17 bases between them. This CDR3 is built from 16 residues. Looked up from germline, CDR1 is SGDLS and CDR2 is YYNGEE. The CDR3 is CASSVPRRGEKDTQYF. In nucleotides, the CDR3 is TGTGCCAGCAGCGTACCCCGACGGGGAGAAAAAGATACGCAGTATTTT.

J is TRBJ2-3 and V is TRBV20-1; 9 bases are a match to TRBD2. Trimming cost V 0 bases and J 2 bases; bases outside gene matches: 6. The CDR3 has 16 amino acids. CDR1 and CDR2 from the germline V gene are DFQATT and SNEGSKA (reference sequence). The CDR3 DNA reads as TGCAGTGCTAGAGATCTGCTAGCGGGGTCCACAGATACGCAGTATTTT. This encodes CSARDLLAGSTDTQYF.

This clonotype was found once. A much larger clone differs from this one at a single base, so this may be a read error. V usage is TRBV7-8 and J usage is TRBJ1-5, with no clear D. The CDR3 is 15 amino acids. Trimming stripped 5 bases from V and 3 bases from J, with 14 bases between. The germline V gene has CDR1 SGHVS and CDR2 FQNEAQ. The DNA for the CDR3 is TGTGCCAGCAGCCTACAAGAGAGTAACAATCAGCCCCAGCATTTT. It translates to CASSLQESNNQPQHF.

This clonotype was seen a handful of times. The CDR3 reads CASSGQQGDEKLFF. For the CDR3, the DNA is TGCGCCAGCAGCGGCCAACAGGGGGATGAAAAACTGTTTTTT. This sequence joins TRBV5-1 and TRBJ1-4, with 8 bases identical to TRBD1. This CDR3 has 14 amino acids. With V trimmed by 4 bases and J by 6 bases, 5 bases remained unmatched. Germline loops: CDR1 SGHRS, CDR2 YFSETQ. Based on the CDR3 plus reference TRBV5-1 and TRBJ1-4, the full variable domain is KAGVTQTPRYLIKTRGQQVTLSCSPISGHRSVSWYQQTPGQGLQFLFEYFSETQRNKGNFPGRFSGRQFSNSRSEMNVSTLELGDSALYLCASSGQQGDEKLFFGSGTQLSVL.

The count of this clonotype is one. This clone may be a read error of a much larger clone one base away. The chain combines TRBV7-8 with TRBJ1-1; the match to TRBD1 covers 8 bases. The V gene end was trimmed by 6 bases and the J gene end by 3 bases; junction bases not matched to a gene: 3. Germline values: CDR1 SGHVS, CDR2 FQNEAQ. The CDR3 sequence is 13 residues long. The CDR3 loop is CASRLQGDTEAFF. The CDR3 nucleotides read TGTGCCAGCAGGCTACAGGGGGACACTGAAGCTTTCTTT.

The chain uses TRBV6-2 or TRBV6-3 and TRBJ1-2, with TRBD1 matching 7 bases. J gave up 2 bases and V 6 bases, and 9 bases lay outside the gene matches. The CDR3 is made up of 15 amino acids. Germline CDR1 is MNHEY and CDR2 is SVGEGT. For the CDR3, the DNA is TGTGCCAGCAGAGACCAAGGGACAGCGAACTATGGCTACACCTTC. It codes for CASRDQGTANYGYTF.

V is TRBV20-1 and J is TRBJ2-1; 9 bases line up with TRBD2. The V and J ends lost 0 bases and 6 bases, in that order; junction bases with no gene match: 6. The CDR3 extends over 15 amino acids. Germline CDR1 and CDR2: DFQATT and SNEGSKA (reference sequence). DNA of the CDR3: TGCAGTGCTAGAGAAGCGGGAGGCGCAGGCAATGAGCAGTTCTTC. Amino acids: CSAREAGGAGNEQFF.

This clonotype was recorded many times. V and J are TRBV6-1 and TRBJ2-3, with 13 positions matching TRBD2. The V gene end was trimmed by 7 bases and the J gene end by 6 bases; junction bases not matched to a gene: 16. The CDR3 has 18 residues. Germline values: CDR1 MNHNS, CDR2 SASEGT. This CDR3 reads CASTGLAGAPVGWDTQYF. CDR3 nucleotides: TGTGCCAGCACCGGACTAGCGGGAGCCCCGGTTGGATGGGATACGCAGTATTTT.